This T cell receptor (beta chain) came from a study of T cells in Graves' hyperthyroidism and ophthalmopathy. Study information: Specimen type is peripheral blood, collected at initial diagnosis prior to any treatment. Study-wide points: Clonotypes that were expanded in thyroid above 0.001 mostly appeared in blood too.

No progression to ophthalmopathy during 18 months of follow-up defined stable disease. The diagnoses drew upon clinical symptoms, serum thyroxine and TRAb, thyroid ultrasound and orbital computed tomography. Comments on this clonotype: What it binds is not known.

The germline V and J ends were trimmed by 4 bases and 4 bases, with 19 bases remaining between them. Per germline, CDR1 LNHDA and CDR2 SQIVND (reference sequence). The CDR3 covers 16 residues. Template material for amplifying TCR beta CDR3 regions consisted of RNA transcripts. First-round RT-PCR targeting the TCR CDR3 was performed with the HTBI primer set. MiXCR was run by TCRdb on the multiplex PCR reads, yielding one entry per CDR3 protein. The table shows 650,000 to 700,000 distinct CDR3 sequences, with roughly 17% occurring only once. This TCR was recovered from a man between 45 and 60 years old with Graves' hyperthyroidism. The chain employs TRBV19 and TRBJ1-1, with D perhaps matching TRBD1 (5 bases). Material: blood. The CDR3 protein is CASSTDGAGRVTEAFF. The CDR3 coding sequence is TGTGCCAGTAGTACCGACGGGGCCGGACGGGTCACTGAAGCTTTCTTT.